The clone carrying this TCR beta chain was detected ten times or more. This sample was included in a study of spatial heterogeneity in lung cancer. The V end was cut by 4 bases, the J end by 1 base, with 10 bases between. Per germline, CDR1 MNHEY and CDR2 SVGEGT. The CDR3 runs 14 residues. Time point reported: blood at routine non-recurrence follow-up after resection. Sequencing covered unsorted whole RNA taken from tumor, nontumor lung or frozen PBMC. Each molecule of TCR cDNA was tagged with one unique molecular identifier. Using its own MiXCR run on the 5' RACE reads, TCRdb lists one record per CDR3 protein. Here the sample spans about 52,000 distinct CDR3 sequences, around 7.7% being singletons.

This sequence joins TRBV6-2 or TRBV6-3 and TRBJ1-1, with D maybe TRBD1 (6 bases). The sequence was collected from a female donor with early-stage non-small cell lung cancer. This material consisted of PBMCs, taken at follow-up. This CDR3 is CASSFRGSNTEAFF. The CDR3 DNA follows: TGTGCCAGCAGTTTCAGGGGCTCGAACACTGAAGCTTTCTTT.